This TCR beta chain emerged from a study of cytomegalovirus exposure and HLA in healthy donors (dated by TCRdb to 2015 to 2018). For context, the study as a whole: An earlier analysis of a few hundred of the donors reported around 280 Gb of sequence data and 117 million unique TCR beta sequences obtained from some 200 million T cells. About 330 gigabases of sequencing data and around 80 million unique TCR sequences made up an early release that covered fewer than 650 HLA-typed donors. Of the roughly 400 genotyped donors, roughly 80% fell in the genetic ancestry cluster associated with self-reported Caucasian donors. The study aimed to test whether cataloging public T cell receptors could reveal signatures of past pathogen exposure. The study used immunosequencing to profile the T cell repertoires of 666 subjects and linked those repertoires to cytomegalovirus serostatus. Besides the first cohort of roughly 660 subjects, a separate validation cohort made up of roughly 120 different subjects was used. To predict cytomegalovirus infection status, the study brought together high-throughput TCR immunosequencing, statistical association of individual TCRs with disease status, and machine learning. A later analysis re-analyzed previously published TCR beta repertoires from several hundred donors and added high-resolution HLA genotyping to study TCR occurrence patterns. Rather than drawing on any new phenotypic data, the later analysis identified candidate immune exposures from TCR beta sequences and the way those sequences occurred across donors. An earlier analysis of roughly 580 of the donors used high-throughput TCR beta sequencing to judge whether each TCR beta V gene segment behaved as functional or pseudogenic. Donor age, sex, ethnicity and CMV serostatus were compiled together with the repertoire data. Genome-wide SNP genotypes for about 60% of the roughly 700 donors were used in a later genetic analysis, which treated that subset as a discovery cohort. Every discovery cohort repertoire had been produced on one sequencing platform. HLA typing included class I and class II loci at four-digit resolution. Typing coverage differed by locus: A, B, C, DRB1 and DQB1 were typed in roughly 620-640 donors, DQA1 in 522, DPA1 in approximately 610, and DPB1 in 400 to 480. A few DR-DQ haplotypes were treated as single units for association and clustering because of strong linkage in the cohort. On average, roughly 250,000 unique TCR beta nucleotide sequences were sequenced per donor among fewer than 500 genotyped donors of the cohort, with roughly 18% of those sequences being non-productive.

Trimming accounts for 7 bases at V and 6 bases at J, while the number of junction bases matched to no gene is 8. Reading the germline V gene gives CDR1 SNHLY and CDR2 FYNNEI. Spanning cysteine to phenylalanine, the CDR3 consists of 15 amino acids. Here the CDR3 DNA is all that survives: 45 bases in frame from base 1. With regard to this clone: Its antigen remains undetermined. Nothing much larger sits one base from this clone, and base qualities are not available.

Paper-wide results and their limitations: A later analysis found that TCR association rates varied across HLA loci, with DRB1 alleles showing the most associated TCRs and HLA-C alleles the fewest. Some IMGT-functional V segments, including TRBV6-2 and TRBV6-3, could not be told apart with the 87-base-pair reads, so those segments were excluded. In a later analysis, HLA-associated TCR beta chains were found to be more clonally expanded and to have lower generation probabilities than equally common non-associated chains. Specific HLA alleles were associated with roughly 17,000 TCR beta sequences at a false discovery rate of 0.05 in a later analysis. When HLA alleles, especially DR and DQ, strongly co-occurred, TCR associations were difficult to assign to individual alleles. Linkage disequilibrium might explain the correlated functional status among segregating V segments, but an unknown experimental factor could not be ruled out. In an earlier analysis of 450 to 750 of the donors, most TCR beta V segments appeared in productive rearrangements about 87% or about 30% of the time, broadly matching IMGT annotations. In vitro tests confirmed that a few of the cytomegalovirus-associated TCR beta chains recognize cytomegalovirus antigens. Sequencing depth was assumed to be roughly uniform across donors in the presence/absence analyses, though that assumption may not hold. According to a later genetic analysis, donors in an Asian-associated ancestry cluster had fewer N-insertions in productive TCRs than the approximately 650-donor mean. While some public TCRs were present in many individuals, most TCR sequences turned up only very rarely across donors. According to a later analysis, most CMV-associated TCR beta chains appeared to be HLA-restricted, and the HLA associations seemed to be driven largely by CMV exposure. Because counts were too low, about 15 rarely observed V segments, including chromosome 9 orphons, were left out of the earlier analysis of a few hundred of the donors. Because HLA typing was unavailable for some donors at each locus, only the typed subset was used in association tests. The study gave a list of 150 to 200 TCR beta chains associated with cytomegalovirus. The only immune exposure information available for the cohort was CMV serostatus. Cytomegalovirus status was reported to be diagnosed by the classifier with high specificity and sensitivity in both the original and validation cohorts. According to a later analysis, parvovirus B19, influenza, CMV and Epstein-Barr virus appeared linked to several top co-occurrence clusters. The authors suggested that the approach could potentially be extended to other disease states and immunological phenotypes. A cluster of highly shared sequence variants was judged likely to be a technical artifact of the sequencing pipeline. A further reported finding was that TCR beta sequences accurately predicted the HLA-A and HLA-B alleles for most subjects in the first cohort. An association between a missense DCLRE1C variant and V-gene and J-gene trimming of TCR beta chains was found in a later genetic analysis and replicated in an independent cohort. The cohort was sequenced for TCR beta chains only, and without alpha or paired-chain data the features that could be detected were limited.

Libraries were made using the immunoSEQ multiplex PCR assay. A mixture of 60 forward primers for TCR Vbeta segments and 13 reverse primers for TCR Jbeta segments was used in the multiplex PCR. The CDR3 region of rearranged TCR beta genes was amplified from genomic DNA by a multiplex PCR assay. On the Illumina HiSeq System, the amplified TCR beta libraries were sequenced as 87-base-pair reads. Regarding the original processing steps: Across the 640 or so repertoires, a later analysis counted tens of millions of unique TCR beta chains, 9.5 million to 13 million of which were shared by at least two donors. A nearest-neighbor algorithm error-corrected the raw reads and collapsed the reads into unique sequences, merging closely related sequences to remove PCR and sequencing errors. Alignment of CDR3 sequences to IMGT reference sequences was used to assign V, D and J gene segments. For a sequence to be retained, a match of at least six nucleotides to both a V gene segment and a J gene segment was required. Rearrangements were called productive when the CDR3 lacked stop codons and stayed in frame with V and J; all others were non-productive. CDR3 was defined by IMGT convention, running from the second conserved V-encoded cysteine to the conserved J-encoded phenylalanine. Sequences without an unambiguous match to a single V gene segment were excluded from the earlier analysis of about 640 of the donors. An earlier analysis of 500 to 600 of the donors classified V segments as functional when productive rearrangements were above 56.7% and as segregating when the standard deviation between donors was above 5%. A statistical classification framework was built for diagnosing cytomegalovirus status from the catalog of TCR beta chain sequences. In a later analysis, V and J genes were assigned by comparing TCR nucleotide sequences against IMGT/GENE-DB human TR gene sequences. In a later analysis, CDR3 sequences and most-parsimonious VDJ recombination scenarios were assigned using the TCRdist pipeline. In a later analysis, each TCR beta chain was defined by its CDR3 amino acid sequence together with its V-gene family, and reads without a unique V-gene family were excluded. To address suspected cross-contamination and a sequencing artifact, a later analysis removed a few hundred highly shared, low-generation-probability nucleotide sequences. For each public chain, a later analysis derived a clonal expansion index from normalized ranks of inferred template counts within each repertoire. In a later analysis, generation probabilities were computed with a VDJ recombination model fitted to out-of-frame rearrangements, and the resulting probabilities were checked against IGoR. Hypergeometric tests were used in a later analysis to score TCR-TCR, TCR-HLA and TCR-CMV co-occurrence, with a repertoire-size bias correction applied to the TCR pairs. False discovery rates were estimated in a later analysis by permuting HLA or CMV assignments 20 times. In a later analysis, co-occurring TCRs were grouped using DBSCAN, and TCRdist sequence similarity was added for clustering within HLA-allele-positive subsets. For co-occurrence clustering, repertoires with fewer than 30,000 or more than 120,000 public chains were excluded, along with several repertoires with anomalous nucleotide sharing. Drawn from immuneACCESS, this table holds only the in-frame rearrangements with V and J called that TCRdb kept. Clones are partly lost; checked studies trace under half to an unresolved V gene and leave the rest unexplained. The D gene and trimming were derived from the DNA, and the V and J assignments and clone size from that table. In this sample the table shows 95,000 to 150,000 clones, over 65% of which occur a single time. About 3.3% of the sample is in the top ten clones.

The cohort comprised fewer than 750 healthy bone marrow donors. At the time of sampling, every cohort member was nominally healthy, though immune exposures that went unrecorded were likely present. The donor tested CMV seropositive and was one of the 289 seropositive cohort members. Each donor provided a peripheral blood sample, and peripheral blood mononuclear cells were used for TCR beta sequencing. The Qiagen DNeasy Blood Extraction Kit was used to extract genomic DNA from the blood cell samples. Sequenced material: PBMCs. The clonotype comes from a woman aged 30 to 39 in good health and CMV-seropositive. The sequence links TRBV2 to TRBJ2-1, with TRBD2 identical over 11 junction bases. CDR3 sequence: CASKRIAGGPNEQFF. DNA sequence: TGTGCCAGCAAGCGGATAGCGGGGGGGCCCAATGAGCAGTTCTTC.